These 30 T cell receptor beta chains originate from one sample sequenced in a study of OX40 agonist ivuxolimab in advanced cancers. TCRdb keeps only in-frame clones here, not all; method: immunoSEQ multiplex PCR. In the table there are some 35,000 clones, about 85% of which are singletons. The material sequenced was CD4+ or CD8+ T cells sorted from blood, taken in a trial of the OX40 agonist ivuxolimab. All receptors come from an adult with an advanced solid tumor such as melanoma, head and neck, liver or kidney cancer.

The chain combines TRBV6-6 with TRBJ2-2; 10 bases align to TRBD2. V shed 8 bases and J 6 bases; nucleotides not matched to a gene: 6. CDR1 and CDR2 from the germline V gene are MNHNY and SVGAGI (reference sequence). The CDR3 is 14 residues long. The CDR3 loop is CASGVSGGAGELFF. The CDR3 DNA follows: TGTGCCAGCGGAGTCAGCGGGGGGGCCGGGGAGCTGTTTTTT.

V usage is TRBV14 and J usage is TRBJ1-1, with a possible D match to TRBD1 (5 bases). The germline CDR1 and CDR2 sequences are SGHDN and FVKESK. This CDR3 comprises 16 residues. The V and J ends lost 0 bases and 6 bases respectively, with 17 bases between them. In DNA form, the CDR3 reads TGTGCCAGCAGCCAAGATCCCGGGGGTCTGTTCTCTGAAGCTTTCTTT. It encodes CASSQDPGGLFSEAFF. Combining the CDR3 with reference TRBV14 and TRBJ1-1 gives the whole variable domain EAGVTQFPSHSVIEKGQTVTLRCDPISGHDNLYWYRRVMGKEIKFLLHFVKESKQDESGMPNNRFLAERTGGTYSTLKVQPAELEDSGVYFCASSQDPGGLFSEAFFGQGTRLTVV.

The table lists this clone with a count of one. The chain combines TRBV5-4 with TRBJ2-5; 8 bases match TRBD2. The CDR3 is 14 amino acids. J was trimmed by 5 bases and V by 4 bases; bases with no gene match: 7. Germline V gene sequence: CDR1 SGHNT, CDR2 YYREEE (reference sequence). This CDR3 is CASSLKREWETQYF. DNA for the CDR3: TGTGCCAGCAGCCTGAAGCGGGAGTGGGAGACCCAGTACTTC.

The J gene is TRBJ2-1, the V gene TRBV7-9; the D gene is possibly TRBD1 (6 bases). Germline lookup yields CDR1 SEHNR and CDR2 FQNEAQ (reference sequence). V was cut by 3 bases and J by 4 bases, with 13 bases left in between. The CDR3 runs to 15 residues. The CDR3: CASSLRRGSYNEQFF. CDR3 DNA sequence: TGTGCCAGCAGCTTGAGAAGGGGGAGTTACAATGAGCAGTTCTTC.

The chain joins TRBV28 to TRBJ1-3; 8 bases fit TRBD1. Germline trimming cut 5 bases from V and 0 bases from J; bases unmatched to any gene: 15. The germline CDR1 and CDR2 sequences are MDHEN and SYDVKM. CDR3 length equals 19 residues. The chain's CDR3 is CASSGVGTGAWNSGNTIYF. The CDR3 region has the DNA TGTGCCAGCAGTGGGGTTGGGACAGGCGCGTGGAACTCTGGAAACACCATATATTTT. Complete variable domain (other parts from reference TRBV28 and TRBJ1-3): DVKVTQSSRYLVKRTGEKVFLECVQDMDHENMFWYRQDPGLGLRLIYFSYDVKMKEKGDIPEGYSVSREKKERFSLILESASTNQTSMYLCASSGVGTGAWNSGNTIYFGEGSWLTVV.

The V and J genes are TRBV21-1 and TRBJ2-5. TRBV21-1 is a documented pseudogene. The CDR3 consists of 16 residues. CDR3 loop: CASSKALSRGPGTQYF. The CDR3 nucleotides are TGTGCCAGCAGCAAAGCGCTTTCGAGGGGTCCGGGGACCCAGTACTTC.

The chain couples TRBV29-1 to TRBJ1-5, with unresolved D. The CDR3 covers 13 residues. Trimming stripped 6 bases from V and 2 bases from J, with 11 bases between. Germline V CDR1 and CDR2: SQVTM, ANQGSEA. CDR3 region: CSVRDMGNQPQHF. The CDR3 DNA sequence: TGCAGCGTCAGAGACATGGGCAATCAGCCCCAGCATTTT.

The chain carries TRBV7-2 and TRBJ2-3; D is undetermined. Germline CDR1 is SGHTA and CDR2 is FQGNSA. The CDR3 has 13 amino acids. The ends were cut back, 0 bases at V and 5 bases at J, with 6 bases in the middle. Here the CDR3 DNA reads TGTGCCAGCAGCTTAGCCAGGCGAGATACGCAGTATTTT. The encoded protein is CASSLARRDTQYF. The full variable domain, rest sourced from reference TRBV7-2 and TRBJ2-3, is GAGVSQSPSNKVTEKGKDVELRCDPISGHTALYWYRQSLGQGLEFLIYFQGNSAPDKSGLPSDRFSAERTGGSVSTLTIQRTQQEDSAVYLCASSLARRDTQYFGPGTRLTVL.

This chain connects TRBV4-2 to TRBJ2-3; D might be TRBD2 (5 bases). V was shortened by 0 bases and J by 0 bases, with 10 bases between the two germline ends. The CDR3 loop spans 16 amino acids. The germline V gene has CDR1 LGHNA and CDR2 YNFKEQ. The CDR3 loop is CASSQDGLASTDTQYF. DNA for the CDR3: TGTGCCAGCAGCCAAGACGGTCTAGCCAGCACAGATACGCAGTATTTT.

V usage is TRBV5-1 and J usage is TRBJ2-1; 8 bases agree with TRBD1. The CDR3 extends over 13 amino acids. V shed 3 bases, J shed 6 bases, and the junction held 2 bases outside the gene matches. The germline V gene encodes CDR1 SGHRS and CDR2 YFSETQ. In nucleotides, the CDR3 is TGCGCCAGCAGCTCAGACAGGGGCAATGAGCAGTTCTTC. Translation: CASSSDRGNEQFF.

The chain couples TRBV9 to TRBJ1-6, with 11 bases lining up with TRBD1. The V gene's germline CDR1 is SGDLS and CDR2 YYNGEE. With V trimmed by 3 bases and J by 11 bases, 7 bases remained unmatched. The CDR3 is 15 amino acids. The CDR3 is CASSASGQGATPLHF. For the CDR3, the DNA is TGTGCCAGCAGCGCCAGCGGACAGGGGGCAACACCCCTCCACTTT.

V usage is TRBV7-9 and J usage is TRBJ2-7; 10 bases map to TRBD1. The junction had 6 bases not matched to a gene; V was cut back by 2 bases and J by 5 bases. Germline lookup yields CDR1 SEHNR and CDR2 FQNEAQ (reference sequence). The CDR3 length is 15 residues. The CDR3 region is CASSLYRDRGNEQYF. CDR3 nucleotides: TGTGCCAGCAGCTTATATCGGGACAGGGGAAACGAGCAGTACTTC.

The CDR3 sequence: CTSSLGNRAYEQYF. The CDR3 nucleotides are TGCACCAGCAGCCTTGGGAACAGAGCCTACGAGCAGTACTTC. This chain links TRBV1 with TRBJ2-7. TRBV1 is given as a pseudogene. CDR3 length: 14 amino acids.

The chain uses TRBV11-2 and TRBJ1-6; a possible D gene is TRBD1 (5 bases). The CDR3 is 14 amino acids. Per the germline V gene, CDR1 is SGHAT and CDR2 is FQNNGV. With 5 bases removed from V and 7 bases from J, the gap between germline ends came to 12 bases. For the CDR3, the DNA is TGTGCCAGCAGCCGGGACGGAAAAAATTCACCCCTCCACTTT. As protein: CASSRDGKNSPLHF. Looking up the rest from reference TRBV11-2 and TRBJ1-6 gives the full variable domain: EAGVAQSPRYKIIEKRQSVAFWCNPISGHATLYWYQQILGQGPKLLIQFQNNGVVDDSQLPKDRFSAERLKGVDSTLKIQPAKLEDSAVYLCASSRDGKNSPLHFGNGTRLTVT.

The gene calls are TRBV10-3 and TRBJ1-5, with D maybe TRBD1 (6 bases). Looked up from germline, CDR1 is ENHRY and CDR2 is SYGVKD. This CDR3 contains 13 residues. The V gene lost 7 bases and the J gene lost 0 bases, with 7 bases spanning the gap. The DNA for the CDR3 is TGTGCCATCAAGGACAGTAGCAATCAGCCCCAGCATTTT. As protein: CAIKDSSNQPQHF.

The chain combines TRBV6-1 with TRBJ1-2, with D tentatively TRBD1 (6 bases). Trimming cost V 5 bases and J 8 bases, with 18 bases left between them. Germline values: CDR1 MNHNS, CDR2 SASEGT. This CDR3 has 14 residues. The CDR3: CASSLRGADEGYTF. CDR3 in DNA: TGTGCCAGCAGTTTGCGGGGGGCGGATGAAGGCTACACCTTC.

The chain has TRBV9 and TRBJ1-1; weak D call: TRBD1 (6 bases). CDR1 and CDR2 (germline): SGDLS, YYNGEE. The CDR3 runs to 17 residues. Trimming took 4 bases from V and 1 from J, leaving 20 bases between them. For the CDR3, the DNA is TGTGCCAGCAGCACTAACAGGGATAGGGTGTCGAACACTGAAGCTTTCTTT. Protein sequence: CASSTNRDRVSNTEAFF.

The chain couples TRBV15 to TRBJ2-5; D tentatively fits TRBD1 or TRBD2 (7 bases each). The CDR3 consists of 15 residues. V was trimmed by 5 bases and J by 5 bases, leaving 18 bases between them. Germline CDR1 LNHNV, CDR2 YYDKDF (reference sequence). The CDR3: CATSPLGRGGETQYF. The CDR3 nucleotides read TGTGCCACCAGCCCCCTGGGCAGGGGGGGGGAGACCCAGTACTTC.

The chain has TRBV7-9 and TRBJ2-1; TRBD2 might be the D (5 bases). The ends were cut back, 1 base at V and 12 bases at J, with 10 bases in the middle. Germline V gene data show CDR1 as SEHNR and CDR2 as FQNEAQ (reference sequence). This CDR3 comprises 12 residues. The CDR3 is CASSLGGMGQFF. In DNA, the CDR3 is TGTGCCAGCAGCTTAGGAGGGATGGGGCAGTTCTTC.

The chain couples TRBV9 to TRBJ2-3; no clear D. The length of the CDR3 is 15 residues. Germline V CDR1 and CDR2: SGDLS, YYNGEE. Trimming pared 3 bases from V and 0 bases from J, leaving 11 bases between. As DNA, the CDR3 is TGTGCCAGCAGCGACCCCCTCAACAGCACAGATACGCAGTATTTT. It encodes CASSDPLNSTDTQYF.

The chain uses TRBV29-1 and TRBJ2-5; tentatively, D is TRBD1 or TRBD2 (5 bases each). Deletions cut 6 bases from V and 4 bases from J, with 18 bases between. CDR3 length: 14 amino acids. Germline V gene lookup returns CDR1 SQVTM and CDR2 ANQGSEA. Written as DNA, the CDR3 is TGCAGCGTAGGGACGGCCTCACGGCGAGAGACCCAGTACTTC. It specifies CSVGTASRRETQYF.

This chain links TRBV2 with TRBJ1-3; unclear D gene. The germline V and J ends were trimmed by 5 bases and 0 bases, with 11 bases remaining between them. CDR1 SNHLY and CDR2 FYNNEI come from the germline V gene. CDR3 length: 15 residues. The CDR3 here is CASSKLATSGNTIYF. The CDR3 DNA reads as TGTGCCAGCAGTAAACTAGCTACCTCTGGAAACACCATATATTTT. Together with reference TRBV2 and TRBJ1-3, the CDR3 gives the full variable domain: EPEVTQTPSHQVTQMGQEVILRCVPISNHLYFYWYRQILGQKVEFLVSFYNNEISEKSEIFDDQFSVERPDGSNFTLKIRSTKLEDSAMYFCASSKLATSGNTIYFGEGSWLTVV.

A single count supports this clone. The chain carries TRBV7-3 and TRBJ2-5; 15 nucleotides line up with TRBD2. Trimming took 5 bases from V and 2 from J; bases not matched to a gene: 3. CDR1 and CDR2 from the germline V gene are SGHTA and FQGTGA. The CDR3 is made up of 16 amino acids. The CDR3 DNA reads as TGTGCCAGCAGCCTGGGACTAGCGGGGGGACAAGAGACCCAGTACTTC. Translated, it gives CASSLGLAGGQETQYF.

The chain's CDR3 is CASSANRGSNEKLFF. CDR3 coding DNA: TGTGCCAGCAGTGCCAACAGGGGGAGTAATGAAAAACTGTTTTTT. The rearrangement uses TRBV2 and TRBJ1-4; 8 nucleotides match TRBD1. This CDR3 spans 15 amino acids. Trimming cost V 4 bases and J 4 bases; bases outside gene matches: 5. The germline gives CDR1 SNHLY, CDR2 FYNNEI.

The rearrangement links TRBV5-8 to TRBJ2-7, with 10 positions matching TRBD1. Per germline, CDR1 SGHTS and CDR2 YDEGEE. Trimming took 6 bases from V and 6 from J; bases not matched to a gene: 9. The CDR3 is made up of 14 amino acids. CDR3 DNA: TGTGCCAGCAACGGACAGGGGGGGCCGCGCGAGCAGTACTTC. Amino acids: CASNGQGGPREQYF.

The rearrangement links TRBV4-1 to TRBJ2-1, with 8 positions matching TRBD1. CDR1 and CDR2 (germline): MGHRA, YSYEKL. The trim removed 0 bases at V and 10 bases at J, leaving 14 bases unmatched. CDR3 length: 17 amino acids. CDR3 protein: CASSQEIGRGLSYEQFF. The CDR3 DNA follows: TGCGCCAGCAGCCAAGAGATTGGCAGGGGGCTATCGTACGAGCAGTTCTTC.

CDR3 sequence reads: CASSQVQRGTEQYF. DNA of the CDR3: TGCGCCAGCAGCCAAGTTCAGAGAGGTACCGAGCAGTACTTC. The chain has TRBV4-1 and TRBJ2-7, with D unresolved. Trimming pared 1 base from V and 6 bases from J, leaving 13 bases between. This CDR3 comprises 14 residues. The germline gives CDR1 MGHRA, CDR2 YSYEKL.

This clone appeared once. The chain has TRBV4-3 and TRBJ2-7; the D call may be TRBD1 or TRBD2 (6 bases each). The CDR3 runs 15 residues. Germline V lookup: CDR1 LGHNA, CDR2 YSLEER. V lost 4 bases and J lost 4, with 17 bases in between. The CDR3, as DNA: TGCGCCAGCAGCCCGTCTAGGGGGGAGGAGTACGAGCAGTACTTC. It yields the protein CASSPSRGEEYEQYF.

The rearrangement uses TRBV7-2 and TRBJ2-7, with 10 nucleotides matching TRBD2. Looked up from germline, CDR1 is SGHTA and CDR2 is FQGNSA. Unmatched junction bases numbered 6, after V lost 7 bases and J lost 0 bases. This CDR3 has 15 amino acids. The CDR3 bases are TGTGCCAGCACCCTCGGGACTAGCGCCTCCTACGAGCAGTACTTC. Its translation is CASTLGTSASYEQYF.

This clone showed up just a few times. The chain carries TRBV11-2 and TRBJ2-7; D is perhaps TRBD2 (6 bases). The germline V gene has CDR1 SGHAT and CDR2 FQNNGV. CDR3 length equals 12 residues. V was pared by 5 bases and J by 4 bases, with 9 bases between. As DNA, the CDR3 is TGTGCCAGCAGCCCCGGGACTTACGAGCAGTACTTC. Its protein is CASSPGTYEQYF.